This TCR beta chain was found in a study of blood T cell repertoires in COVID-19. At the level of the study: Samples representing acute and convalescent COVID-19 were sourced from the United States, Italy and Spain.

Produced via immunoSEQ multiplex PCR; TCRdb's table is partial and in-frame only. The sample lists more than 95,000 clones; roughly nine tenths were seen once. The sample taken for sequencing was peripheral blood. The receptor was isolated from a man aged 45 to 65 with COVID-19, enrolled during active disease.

Here the CDR3 DNA reads TGCGCCAGCAGGGACTCGGGGGTTGAGCAGTTCTTC. Its protein product is CASRDSGVEQFF. The rearrangement uses TRBV10-2 and TRBJ2-1; D might be TRBD2 (6 bases). CDR1 is WSHSY and CDR2 is SAAADI in the germline V gene. The ends were cut back, 6 bases at V and 9 bases at J, with 12 bases in the middle. The CDR3 covers 12 residues.